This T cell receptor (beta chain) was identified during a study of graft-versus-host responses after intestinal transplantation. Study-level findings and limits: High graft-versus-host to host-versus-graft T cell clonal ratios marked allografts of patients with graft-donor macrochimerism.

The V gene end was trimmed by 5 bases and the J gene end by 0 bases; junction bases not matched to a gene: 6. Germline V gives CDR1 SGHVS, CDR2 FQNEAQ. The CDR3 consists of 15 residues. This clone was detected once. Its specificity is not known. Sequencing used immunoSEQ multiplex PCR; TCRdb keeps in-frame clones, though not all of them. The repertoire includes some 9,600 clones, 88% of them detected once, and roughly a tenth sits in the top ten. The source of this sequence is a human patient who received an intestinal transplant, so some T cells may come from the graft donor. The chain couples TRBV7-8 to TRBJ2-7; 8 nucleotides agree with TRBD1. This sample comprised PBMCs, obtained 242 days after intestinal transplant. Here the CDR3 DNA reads TGTGCCAGCAGCCCGGGGACAGGTAGCTCCTACGAGCAGTACTTC. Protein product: CASSPGTGSSYEQYF.